Listed below are T cell receptor beta chains from one sample, sequenced in a study of cytomegalovirus exposure and HLA in healthy donors. Using immunoSEQ multiplex PCR, the repertoire was profiled, and TCRdb retains in-frame clones only, with some absent. The repertoire holds 200,000 to 250,000 clones, with approximately 82% as singletons. The sequencing sample was made of PBMCs. All receptors derive from a woman aged 55-69 years in good health and CMV-seropositive. CDR3s include the opening cysteine and the closing phenylalanine or tryptophan. A D gene is named only where the DNA matches it firmly. The size of a clone is reported for some rows only, either as once, few or many, or as a class for expanded clones.

clone size	D gene	CDR3 length	V gene	J gene	CDR3 protein	CDR3 DNA
NA	NA	13	TRBV6-4	TRBJ2-7	CASSHPGPYEQYF	TGTGCCAGCAGTCACCCAGGCCCCTACGAGCAGTACTTC
NA	NA	13	TRBV5-5	TRBJ2-5	CASSLGREETQYF	TGTGCCAGCAGCTTGGGCAGGGAAGAGACCCAGTACTTC
NA	NA	13	TRBV6-5	TRBJ1-5	CASSYRQNQPQHF	TGTGCCAGCAGTTACCGACAAAATCAGCCCCAGCATTTT
NA	NA	15	TRBV14	TRBJ2-7	CASSHRRELPYEQYF	TGTGCCAGCAGCCACCGACGGGAGCTTCCCTACGAGCAGTACTTC
NA	TRBD1	15	TRBV6-1	TRBJ2-7	CAVSPRDSSSYEQYF	TGTGCCGTCTCCCCCCGGGACAGTAGCTCCTACGAGCAGTACTTC
NA	NA	15	TRBV18	TRBJ2-3	CASSPRATGTDTQYF	TGTGCCAGCTCACCACGGGCTACAGGGACAGATACGCAGTATTTT
NA	TRBD2	14	TRBV28	TRBJ2-7	CASRSPGRGYEQYF	TGTGCCAGCAGATCGCCGGGGAGGGGCTACGAGCAGTACTTC
NA	NA	13	TRBV15	TRBJ2-5	CATSRDRGETQYF	TGTGCCACCAGCAGAGATCGAGGCGAGACCCAGTACTTC
few	TRBD1	16	TRBV5-1	TRBJ2-2	CASSAMTGVDTGELFF	TGCGCCAGCAGCGCGATGACAGGGGTTGACACCGGGGAGCTGTTTTTT
few	TRBD2	16	TRBV6-6	TRBJ2-3	CASSQGLAAGTDTQYF	TGTGCCAGCAGTCAGGGACTAGCGGCGGGCACAGATACGCAGTATTTT
once	NA	15	TRBV7-3	TRBJ2-1	CASSFNPSAYNEQFF	TGTGCCAGCAGCTTTAATCCTAGCGCCTACAATGAGCAGTTCTTC
NA	TRBD2	17	TRBV7-2	TRBJ2-7	CASSLGSSGRNSYEQYF	TGTGCCAGCAGCTTAGGGTCTAGCGGGAGGAACTCCTACGAGCAGTACTTC
NA	NA	16	TRBV5-1	TRBJ1-1	CASSLELRQGGTEAFF	TGCGCCAGCAGCTTGGAGCTACGGCAGGGAGGCACTGAAGCTTTCTTT
NA	NA	14	TRBV6-6	TRBJ1-1	CASRDTDLNTEAFF	TGTGCCAGCAGGGACACCGATTTGAACACTGAAGCTTTCTTT
NA	TRBD1	14	TRBV30	TRBJ2-7	CAWRLRGYYYEQYF	TGTGCCTGGAGACTCAGGGGGTATTACTACGAGCAGTACTTC
NA	NA	12	TRBV27	TRBJ2-2	CASSLRTGELFF	TGTGCCAGCAGTTTGCGAACCGGGGAGCTGTTTTTT
NA	NA	14	TRBV27	TRBJ1-1	CASSRDRSNTEAFF	TGTGCCAGCAGCCGCGACAGATCGAACACTGAAGCTTTCTTT
NA	NA	13	TRBV5-8	TRBJ1-4	CASRDRLNEKLFF	TGTGCCAGCAGAGACAGGTTAAATGAAAAACTGTTTTTT
few	TRBD2	16	TRBV9	TRBJ2-2	CASSVASGRNTGELFF	TGTGCCAGCAGCGTGGCTAGCGGGAGGAACACCGGGGAGCTGTTTTTT
NA	NA	13	TRBV27	TRBJ2-5	CASSLAAEETQYF	TGTGCCAGCAGTTTAGCGGCCGAAGAGACCCAGTACTTC
NA	NA	16	TRBV19	TRBJ1-1	CASSIDGRRVNTEAFF	TGTGCCAGTAGTATAGACGGGAGGAGGGTGAATACTGAAGCTTTCTTT
NA	NA	14	TRBV7-6	TRBJ2-7	CASSLDGAGYEQYF	TGTGCCAGCAGCTTAGACGGAGCTGGCTACGAGCAGTACTTC
NA	TRBD2	18	TRBV5-4	TRBJ2-5	CASSLAPSGRGQEETQYF	TGTGCCAGCAGCTTGGCCCCTAGCGGGAGAGGTCAGGAAGAGACCCAGTACTTC
NA	NA	15	TRBV28	TRBJ2-2	CASRPTSWNTGELFF	TGTGCCAGCAGGCCAACTAGCTGGAACACCGGGGAGCTGTTTTTT
few	TRBD1	13	TRBV19	TRBJ1-2	CATRTGSTYGYTF	TGTGCCACTCGGACAGGTTCCACCTATGGCTACACCTTC
NA	TRBD1	12	TRBV29-1	TRBJ1-2	CSAGQAPYGYTF	TGCAGCGCGGGACAGGCCCCCTATGGCTACACCTTC
once	NA	15	TRBV9	TRBJ2-2	CASSEGTTNTGELFF	TGTGCCAGCAGCGAGGGGACAACGAACACCGGGGAGCTGTTTTTT
NA	TRBD1	15	TRBV9	TRBJ2-7	CASSVGQGASYEQYF	TGTGCCAGCAGCGTAGGACAGGGGGCATCCTACGAGCAGTACTTC
NA	TRBD1	14	TRBV5-5	TRBJ1-1	CASRDRGMSTEAFF	TGTGCCAGCAGGGACAGGGGCATGAGCACTGAAGCTTTCTTT
NA	TRBD2	15	TRBV7-2	TRBJ2-1	CASSSTSGRWDEQFF	TGTGCCAGCAGCTCTACTAGCGGGAGGTGGGATGAGCAGTTCTTC
NA	TRBD1	14	TRBV7-2	TRBJ1-1	CASSFLQGKTEAFF	TGTGCCAGCAGCTTCCTACAGGGGAAGACTGAAGCTTTCTTT
NA	TRBD1	15	TRBV14	TRBJ1-2	CASSQAGTGVAGYTF	TGTGCCAGCAGCCAAGCAGGGACAGGGGTGGCTGGCTACACCTTC
NA	NA	12	TRBV7-3	TRBJ2-1	CASSLRQDEQFF	TGTGCCAGCAGCTTAAGGCAGGATGAGCAGTTCTTC
NA	NA	15	TRBV2	TRBJ2-3	CASSEWDSRTDTQYF	TGTGCCAGCAGTGAATGGGACTCCAGGACAGATACGCAGTATTTT
NA	NA	15	TRBV5-6	TRBJ1-3	CASKEKPYSGNTIYF	TGTGCCAGCAAGGAGAAGCCTTACTCTGGAAACACCATATATTTT
once	NA	15	TRBV4-1	TRBJ2-5	CASSQAPGYRETQYF	TGCGCCAGCAGCCAAGCCCCAGGGTATCGAGAGACCCAGTACTTC
NA	TRBD1	14	TRBV25-1	TRBJ1-6	CASSKGQENSPLHF	TGTGCCAGCAGCAAAGGACAGGAGAATTCACCCCTCCACTTT
few	TRBD2	13	TRBV5-1	TRBJ2-2	CASGTRNTGELFF	TGCGCCAGCGGGACTAGGAACACCGGGGAGCTGTTTTTT
NA	NA	15	TRBV5-1	TRBJ1-1	CASSLRGGLDTEAFF	TGCGCCAGCAGCTTGCGGGGGGGGTTGGACACTGAAGCTTTCTTT
NA	TRBD1	15	TRBV6-1	TRBJ2-3	CASGRDSYFTDTQYF	TGTGCCAGCGGAAGGGACAGTTACTTCACAGATACGCAGTATTTT
NA	TRBD2	11	TRBV19	TRBJ2-7	CATSVTYEQYF	TGTGCTACTAGCGTTACCTACGAGCAGTACTTC
NA	TRBD1	14	TRBV5-1	TRBJ2-7	CASSPGTGDYEQYF	TGCGCCAGCAGCCCAGGGACAGGCGACTACGAGCAGTACTTC
NA	NA	14	TRBV7-2	TRBJ1-4	CASSPKSRGRKLFF	TGTGCCAGCAGCCCTAAAAGCCGGGGTCGGAAACTGTTTTTT
NA	NA	15	TRBV7-9	TRBJ1-2	CSSSPDTGSNYGYTF	TGTTCCAGCAGCCCAGATACAGGGTCTAACTATGGCTACACCTTC
NA	NA	15	TRBV27	TRBJ1-1	CASSPIFPREVEAFF	TGTGCCAGCAGTCCTATATTCCCGAGGGAGGTTGAAGCTTTCTTT
NA	NA	15	TRBV9	TRBJ2-3	CASSVEPGERHTQYF	TGTGCCAGCAGCGTAGAGCCAGGGGAGCGTCATACGCAGTATTTT
NA	NA	14	TRBV7-9	TRBJ2-4	CASSLLELPNIQYF	TGTGCCAGCAGCCTCCTGGAGCTACCAAACATTCAGTACTTC
NA	TRBD1	15	TRBV6-5	TRBJ1-2	CASSYLGQGTGGYTF	TGTGCCAGCAGTTACCTGGGACAGGGAACGGGTGGCTACACCTTC